A single sample is the source of the 24 T cell receptor beta chains below, sequenced in a study of regulatory T cells in long-lasting Graves disease. Documented time point: newly diagnosed GD, antithyroid drugs for less than 3 months. Generation of the TCR library employed RNA extracted from PBMCs. Relying on iRepertoire HTBI primers and Arm-PCR of CDR3 regions, the team built TCR beta libraries. TCRdb independently ran MiXCR on the multiplex PCR reads; one entry per CDR3 protein. Counted here are 500,000 or so distinct CDR3 sequences, 12% to 15% occurring once; the ten biggest clones make up approximately 17%. The same specimen was also included in a second study, on T cells in Graves' hyperthyroidism and ophthalmopathy.

The source was peripheral blood mononuclear cells (PBMCs), collected at new diagnosis, from a patient treated with antithyroid drugs. All receptors derive from a woman aged 45-60 years with Graves disease.

This clonotype was detected many times. This sequence joins TRBV10-3 and TRBJ2-7, with TRBD1 matching 10 bases. The length of the CDR3 is 17 residues. V dropped 4 bases and J dropped 2; count of bases not matched to a gene: 11. Germline CDR1 reads ENHRY; CDR2 reads SYGVKD. The CDR3 DNA reads as TGTGCCATCAGTGCCCCGTGGGGACAGGGGCCTCCCTACGAGCAGTACTTC. Amino acid sequence: CAISAPWGQGPPYEQYF.

V usage is TRBV28 and J usage is TRBJ2-5; TRBD2 might be the D (5 bases). Trimming cost V 4 bases and J 1 base, with 10 bases left between them. CDR1 MDHEN and CDR2 SYDVKM come from the germline V gene. CDR3 length: 14 amino acids. The CDR3 region has the DNA TGTGCCAGCAGTTACGGGGTTTTCCAAGAGACCCAGTACTTC. It codes for CASSYGVFQETQYF. Together with reference TRBV28 and TRBJ2-5, the CDR3 gives the full variable domain: DVKVTQSSRYLVKRTGEKVFLECVQDMDHENMFWYRQDPGLGLRLIYFSYDVKMKEKGDIPEGYSVSREKKERFSLILESASTNQTSMYLCASSYGVFQETQYFGPGTRLLVL.

This clonotype turned up a few times. The V call is TRBV6-1, the J call TRBJ2-3; 13 bases are shared with TRBD2. Losses at the gene ends were 6 bases for V and 3 bases for J; bases not matched to a gene: 3. The CDR3 consists of 15 residues. Per germline, CDR1 MNHNS and CDR2 SASEGT. The CDR3 coding sequence is TGTGCCAGCAGGGGGACTAGCGGGAAAACAGATACGCAGTATTTT. It translates to CASRGTSGKTDTQYF.

This clonotype was picked up many times. The chain uses TRBV6-5 and TRBJ1-6; D remains ambiguous. This CDR3 is built from 16 residues. The germline CDR1 and CDR2 sequences are MNHEY and SVGAGI. Trimming stripped 0 bases from V and 9 bases from J, with 15 bases between. CDR3 bases: TGTGCCAGCAGTTACTCGAAAACGGGGTTTTCTTCACCCCTCCACTTT. This encodes CASSYSKTGFSSPLHF.

This sequence joins TRBV7-2 and TRBJ2-2, with 8 bases that match TRBD2. CDR1 and CDR2 (germline): SGHTA, FQGNSA. This CDR3 comprises 15 residues. J was trimmed by 5 bases and V by 2 bases; bases with no gene match: 4. The CDR3 nucleotides are TGTGCCAGCAGCTTAATAGCGGGGTCGACCGGGGAGCTGTTTTTT. Amino acid sequence: CASSLIAGSTGELFF.

This clonotype was seen a handful of times. This chain joins TRBV29-1 and TRBJ1-3; D is unresolved. V lost 3 bases and J lost 0, with 9 bases in between. The CDR3 is made up of 14 amino acids. Germline V CDR1 and CDR2: SQVTM, ANQGSEA. This CDR3 is CSVEGAISGNTIYF. DNA of the CDR3: TGCAGCGTTGAGGGAGCGATCTCTGGAAACACCATATATTTT.

This clonotype has a handful of counts. It may be a read error: a sequence one base away is much more abundant. The chain recombines TRBV11-3 with TRBJ2-7; D not certain. Trimming left V 4 bases short and J 6 bases short, with 1 base between. Germline CDR1 SGHNT, CDR2 YENEEA. CDR3 length equals 9 residues. The CDR3 DNA follows: TGTGCCAGCAGCTCCGAGCAGTACTTC. It specifies CASSSEQYF.

This clonotype has only a few counts. The chain uses TRBV5-1 and TRBJ2-1, with 9 positions matching TRBD2. The J segment lost 2 bases and the V segment lost 7 bases, leaving 4 bases of the junction unmatched. Looked up from germline, CDR1 is SGHRS and CDR2 is YFSETQ. The CDR3 totals 14 residues. The CDR3 reads CASLAGDAYNEQFF. The CDR3 coding sequence is TGCGCCAGCTTAGCGGGAGACGCCTACAATGAGCAGTTCTTC.

Ten or more counts support this clonotype. The genes are TRBV7-2 and TRBJ2-3, with D uncertain. Germline-derived CDR1 and CDR2 are SGHTA and FQGNSA. Trimming shortened V by 1 base and J by 6 bases, and 8 bases separated the two germline ends. The CDR3 loop spans 13 amino acids. The CDR3 protein is CASSLETGDTQYF. As DNA, the CDR3 is TGTGCCAGCAGCTTAGAAACCGGGGATACGCAGTATTTT.

This clonotype was picked up a small number of times. V is TRBV10-2 and J is TRBJ2-2; no firm D call. CDR3 length: 13 amino acids. V shed 7 bases and J shed 1 base, with 7 bases lying between them. Germline CDR1 WSHSY, CDR2 SAAADI. In DNA, the CDR3 is TGCGCCAGCAAAACCCTGAACACCGGGGAGCTGTTTTTT. This sequence encodes CASKTLNTGELFF.

This clonotype was observed many times. The genes are TRBV29-1 and TRBJ2-5; 8 positions match TRBD2. CDR1 and CDR2 from the germline V gene are SQVTM and ANQGSEA. V was clipped by 3 bases and J by 7 bases; unmatched bases: 7. This CDR3 comprises 13 residues. CDR3 sequence reads: CSVEVAGPGTQYF. The CDR3 DNA follows: TGCAGCGTTGAGGTAGCGGGACCGGGGACCCAGTACTTC.

This clonotype has a count of ten or more. The chain joins TRBV18 to TRBJ1-5; D not resolved. Trimming took 3 bases from V and 2 from J, leaving 5 bases between them. Germline assignment: CDR1 KGHSH and CDR2 LQKENI. The CDR3 runs 13 residues. CDR3 loop: CASSPAGNQPQHF. The DNA for the CDR3 is TGTGCCAGCTCACCCGCAGGCAATCAGCCCCAGCATTTT.

This clonotype was seen ten or more times. The rearrangement joins TRBV7-9 to TRBJ2-5, with D possibly called TRBD1 or TRBD2 (7 bases each). Per germline, CDR1 SEHNR and CDR2 FQNEAQ (reference sequence). CDR3 size: 16 residues. Trimming stripped 2 bases from V and 3 bases from J, with 16 bases between. The CDR3 region has the DNA TGTGCCAGCAGCTTACCCTGGGGGGGACAGAAAGAGACCCAGTACTTC. Encoded protein: CASSLPWGGQKETQYF.

This clonotype was counted only a few times. The V and J genes are TRBV19 and TRBJ2-1; D not resolved. CDR1 is LNHDA, CDR2 SQIVND, per germline (reference sequence). The CDR3 totals 16 residues. Trimming pared 3 bases from V and 0 bases from J, leaving 12 bases between. CDR3 sequence: CASSIFAESSYNEQFF. As DNA, the CDR3 is TGTGCCAGTAGTATTTTCGCGGAGAGCTCCTACAATGAGCAGTTCTTC.

With respect to this clonotype: This may be a read error: a much more frequent sequence differs by one nucleotide. The chain uses TRBV13 and TRBJ2-1, with D perhaps matching TRBD2 (5 bases). The CDR3 is 15 residues long. The germline CDR1 and CDR2 sequences are PRHDT and FYEKMQ (reference sequence). The CDR3 reads CASSLGDMTTNEQFF. CDR3 nucleotides: TGCGCCAGCAGCTTGGGAGACATGACTACAAATGAGCAGTTCTTC. Full variable domain (outside the CDR3, taken from reference TRBV13 and TRBJ2-1): AAGVIQSPRHLIKEKRETATLKCYPIPRHDTVYWYQQGPGQDPQFLISFYEKMQSDKGSIPDRFSAQQFSDYHSELNMSSLELGDSALYFCASSLGDMTTNEQFFGPGTRLTVL.

This clonotype was counted many times. CDR3 nucleotide sequence: TGTGCCAGCAGCGAAACAGGGAGATACAACACCGGGGAGCTGTTTTTT. Amino acids: CASSETGRYNTGELFF. The V gene is TRBV7-9, the J gene TRBJ2-2; tentatively, D is TRBD1 (6 bases). The CDR3 contains 16 residues. Germline CDR1 and CDR2: SEHNR and FQNEAQ (reference sequence). Trimming took 5 bases from V and 2 from J, leaving 15 bases between them.

V usage is TRBV4-1 and J usage is TRBJ2-3; 7 nucleotides align to TRBD2. CDR3 length: 16 amino acids. V lost 1 base, J lost 0 bases, and 4 bases stayed unmatched. The germline V gene has CDR1 MGHRA and CDR2 YSYEKL. The CDR3 coding sequence is TGCGCCAGCAGCCAAGGCTGGACTAGGAGCACAGATACGCAGTATTTT. It encodes CASSQGWTRSTDTQYF.

This clonotype was recorded at least ten times. The V and J genes are TRBV28 and TRBJ2-1; TRBD2 matches 11 bases. Germline CDR1 MDHEN, CDR2 SYDVKM. V gave up 4 bases and J gave up 0 bases; unmatched junction bases: 14. The CDR3 covers 20 residues. CDR3 sequence reads: CASSWASGRMGMSSYNEQFF. In nucleotides, the CDR3 is TGTGCCAGCAGTTGGGCTAGCGGGAGGATGGGTATGAGCTCCTACAATGAGCAGTTCTTC.

The chain links TRBV4-1 to TRBJ1-4, with unresolved D. This CDR3 spans 17 amino acids. Trimming shortened V by 0 bases and J by 1 base, and 12 bases separated the two germline ends. Germline values: CDR1 MGHRA, CDR2 YSYEKL. The CDR3 DNA sequence: TGCGCCAGCAGCCAAGATGTGTTTGGGGTAACTAATGAAAAACTGTTTTTT. It encodes CASSQDVFGVTNEKLFF.

This clonotype was seen only once. One end of the junction fails to match germline, which may point to a read error. The chain is built from TRBV28 and TRBJ2-3; TRBD2 might be the D (6 bases). Looked up from germline, CDR1 is MDHEN and CDR2 is SYDVKM. The CDR3 consists of 16 residues. The CDR3, as DNA: TGTACCAGCTTAGACGTCCCAGCGGGCCACACAGATACGCAGTATTTT. It specifies CTSLDVPAGHTDTQYF.

This clonotype came up many times. The rearrangement uses TRBV28 and TRBJ2-7; D gene unclear. This CDR3 comprises 12 residues. Deletions cut 4 bases from V and 4 bases from J, with 8 bases between. Germline-derived CDR1 and CDR2 are MDHEN and SYDVKM. CDR3 coding DNA: TGTGCCAGCAGTTGGAGTGAATACGAGCAGTACTTC. This encodes CASSWSEYEQYF.

This clonotype was seen many times. The V call is TRBV7-8, the J call TRBJ1-6; 9 bases are a match to TRBD1. Unmatched junction bases numbered 4, after V lost 5 bases and J lost 5 bases. The germline gives CDR1 SGHVS, CDR2 FQNEAQ. This CDR3 spans 15 amino acids. The CDR3 region has the DNA TGTGCCAGCAGCGCCCGGGACAGGGATAATTCACCCCTCCACTTT. This sequence encodes CASSARDRDNSPLHF.

This clonotype showed up many times. The genes are TRBV6-2 or TRBV6-3 and TRBJ1-5; TRBD1 might be the D (6 bases). Trimming pared 7 bases from V and 4 bases from J, leaving 17 bases between. Germline CDR1 and CDR2: MNHEY and SVGEGT. The CDR3 length is 15 residues. The CDR3 here is CASNEGTPDNQPQHF. CDR3 bases: TGTGCCAGCAATGAAGGGACACCTGATAATCAGCCCCAGCATTTT.

Details on this clonotype: This clone may be a read error of a much larger clone one base away. The chain carries TRBV7-8 and TRBJ2-3, with 8 bases that match TRBD2. The length of the CDR3 is 16 residues. Germline CDR1 is SGHVS and CDR2 is FQNEAQ. The CDR3 nucleotides read TGTGCCGGCAGCTCAACCGGTGGACTAGCAGCAAATACGCAGTATTTT. Translation gives CAGSSTGGLAANTQYF.